The 24 T cell receptor beta chains below were found in one sample sequenced in a study of human T cells and chemical hapten exposure. Single cDNA molecules in the library carried unique molecular identifiers attached during preparation. From the reads, TCRdb called clonotypes with MiXCR, one entry per CDR3 protein. In the table there are about 120,000 distinct CDR3 sequences, about 8.9% of which are singletons. Unfractionated whole blood was the source from which total RNA was extracted. Sequenced sample: whole blood. The receptors stem from a human donor in good health. Some clones in this sample may be carry-over from other donors' samples.

The J gene is TRBJ1-2, the V gene TRBV12-3 or TRBV12-4; no clear D gene. Trimming shortened V by 0 bases and J by 4 bases, and 15 bases separated the two germline ends. The CDR3 length is 16 residues. CDR3 nucleotide sequence: TGTGCCAGCAGTTTAGCGGAGTTACAGAGTACCTATGGCTACACCTTC. Translating gives CASSLAELQSTYGYTF.

This rearrangement joins TRBV28 to TRBJ2-2; no clear D. The CDR3 runs 15 residues. CDR1 and CDR2 (germline): MDHEN, SYDVKM. V was pared by 6 bases and J by 0 bases, with 11 bases between. The CDR3 DNA reads TGTGCCAGCAGACCTTGGGGATCGAACACCGGGGAGCTGTTTTTT. This encodes CASRPWGSNTGELFF.

The CDR3 DNA reads as TGCGCCAGCAGCCCCAGACAGGCCCCCAATGAGCAGTTCTTC. Amino acid sequence: CASSPRQAPNEQFF. The rearrangement uses TRBV4-1 and TRBJ2-1, with D possibly matching TRBD1 (6 bases). This CDR3 is 14 amino acids long. V gave up 4 bases and J gave up 6 bases, with 13 bases separating them. Germline V gives CDR1 MGHRA, CDR2 YSYEKL.

This clonotype came up many times. V usage is TRBV12-3 or TRBV12-4 and J usage is TRBJ1-4; unclear D gene. This CDR3 is 13 amino acids long. V lost 6 bases to trimming and J lost 0 bases, with 5 bases between them. CDR3 sequence: CASRISTNEKLFF. As DNA, the CDR3 is TGTGCCAGCAGGATCTCAACTAATGAAAAACTGTTTTTT.

This clonotype was picked up a small number of times. The rearrangement links TRBV7-9 to TRBJ2-1; no clear D gene. V was clipped by 5 bases and J by 15 bases, with 17 bases between them. This CDR3 spans 12 amino acids. In germline, CDR1 is SEHNR, CDR2 FQNEAQ (reference sequence). As DNA, the CDR3 is TGTGCCAGCAGCCAAACTGAACCCCGTTGGTTCTTC. Amino acids: CASSQTEPRWFF.

Ten or more counts support this clonotype. This chain links TRBV4-3 with TRBJ1-6; D is undetermined. Trimming cost V 0 bases and J 4 bases, with 13 bases left between them. Germline CDR1 and CDR2: LGHNA and YSLEER. The CDR3 consists of 17 residues. The CDR3 sequence is CASSQDESGDYNSPLHF. The CDR3 nucleotides read TGCGCCAGCAGCCAAGATGAGTCAGGCGATTATAATTCACCCCTCCACTTT.

This clonotype was detected ten times or more. This chain connects TRBV7-9 to TRBJ2-2; TRBD1 aligns across 7 bases. This CDR3 contains 15 residues. Germline assignment: CDR1 SEHNR and CDR2 FQNEAQ (reference sequence). V dropped 5 bases and J dropped 5; count of bases not matched to a gene: 8. CDR3 sequence reads: CASSEMDRPTGELFF. In nucleotides, the CDR3 is TGTGCCAGCAGCGAAATGGACAGGCCTACCGGGGAGCTGTTTTTT. Complete variable domain (other parts from reference TRBV7-9 and TRBJ2-2): DTGVSQNPRHKITKRGQNVTFRCDPISEHNRLYWYRQTLGQGPEFLTYFQNEAQLEKSRLLSDRFSAERPKGSFSTLEIQRTEQGDSAMYLCASSEMDRPTGELFFGEGSRLTVL.

This clonotype was detected many times. The CDR3: CASSDGTDSNQPQHF. The CDR3 DNA sequence: TGTGCCAGCAGCGACGGGACAGATAGCAATCAGCCCCAGCATTTT. The chain links TRBV6-5 to TRBJ1-5, with 7 nucleotides matching TRBD1. J was trimmed by 0 bases and V by 6 bases; bases with no gene match: 5. From germline, CDR1 is MNHEY and CDR2 SVGAGI. The CDR3 loop spans 15 amino acids.

This clonotype has just a few counts. The rearrangement uses TRBV12-3 or TRBV12-4 and TRBJ1-5; D call uncertain. With 3 bases removed from V and 7 bases from J, the gap between germline ends came to 10 bases. This CDR3 is 13 amino acids long. CDR3 bases: TGTGCCAGCAGTTTTGGTTCTGACCAGCCCCAGCATTTT. The encoded protein is CASSFGSDQPQHF.

The chain couples TRBV5-4 to TRBJ2-7; 8 bases are a match to TRBD2. The germline V gene has CDR1 SGHNT and CDR2 YYREEE (reference sequence). V dropped 3 bases and J dropped 6; count of bases not matched to a gene: 2. The CDR3 totals 12 residues. Here the CDR3 reads CASSSGGAEQYF. CDR3 DNA sequence: TGTGCCAGCAGCTCGGGAGGGGCCGAGCAGTACTTC.

This clonotype was detected only a few times. The chain links TRBV7-9 to TRBJ2-5; unclear D gene. V lost 2 bases, J lost 3 bases, and 7 bases lay in between. CDR1 and CDR2 (germline): SEHNR, FQNEAQ (reference sequence). This CDR3 spans 13 amino acids. The CDR3 sequence: CASSLRAEETQYF. CDR3 sequence (DNA): TGTGCCAGCAGCTTAAGGGCAGAAGAGACCCAGTACTTC.

Turning to this clonotype: A clone one base away is much larger, so this may be a read error. V gene TRBV7-9 combines with J gene TRBJ1-1; 7 bases align to TRBD1. The CDR3 extends over 16 amino acids. Per the germline V gene, CDR1 is SEHNR and CDR2 is FQNEAQ (reference sequence). Here the CDR3 reads CAISPRTGIMNTEAFF. The CDR3 DNA is TGTGCCATCAGCCCACGGACAGGAATCATGAACACTGAAGCTTTCTTT. Together with reference TRBV7-9 and TRBJ1-1, the CDR3 gives the full variable domain: DTGVSQNPRHKITKRGQNVTFRCDPISEHNRLYWYRQTLGQGPEFLTYFQNEAQLEKSRLLSDRFSAERPKGSFSTLEIQRTEQGDSAMYLCAISPRTGIMNTEAFFGQGTRLTVV.

This clonotype was observed many times. The chain couples TRBV4-3 to TRBJ1-1, with D maybe TRBD1 (5 bases). Germline CDR1 is LGHNA and CDR2 is YSLEER. This CDR3 spans 16 amino acids. Deletions cut 0 bases from V and 0 bases from J, with 11 bases between. The chain's CDR3 is CASSQESGALNTEAFF. The CDR3 nucleotides read TGCGCCAGCAGCCAAGAATCCGGGGCTTTGAACACTGAAGCTTTCTTT.

This clonotype has at least ten counts. This chain links TRBV2 with TRBJ1-5; 7 bases fit TRBD1. V dropped 4 bases and J dropped 2; count of bases not matched to a gene: 8. Germline V CDR1 and CDR2: SNHLY, FYNNEI. There are 16 residues in the CDR3. The CDR3 nucleotides read TGTGCCAGCAGTGTTTTAGGGCAGGGGGGCAATCAGCCCCAGCATTTT. Translation: CASSVLGQGGNQPQHF.

This clonotype has at least ten counts. The rearrangement links TRBV19 to TRBJ2-2, with D uncertain. The CDR3 has 14 amino acids. Germline CDR1 LNHDA, CDR2 SQIVND (reference sequence). The V gene lost 7 bases and the J gene lost 2 bases, with 11 bases spanning the gap. CDR3 loop: CASNLGDNTGELFF. The CDR3, as DNA: TGTGCCAGTAATCTAGGAGACAACACCGGGGAGCTGTTTTTT.

V and J are TRBV25-1 and TRBJ2-7; no clear D gene. The CDR3 is 10 residues long. Trimming took 10 bases from V and 3 from J, leaving 7 bases between them. Germline-derived CDR1 and CDR2 are MGHDK and SYGVNS. The CDR3 DNA sequence: TGTGCCACCTGGGGCTACGAGCAGTACTTC. It codes for CATWGYEQYF.

This clonotype has at least ten counts. This rearrangement joins TRBV6-5 to TRBJ1-1; D remains ambiguous. The CDR3 covers 13 residues. CDR1 is MNHEY, CDR2 SVGAGI, per germline. V lost 5 bases to trimming and J lost 4 bases, with 11 bases between them. The CDR3 bases are TGTGCCAGCAGTCGGCCTGGACCCACTGAAGCTTTCTTT. It yields the protein CASSRPGPTEAFF.

This clonotype has just a few counts. This rearrangement joins TRBV7-8 to TRBJ2-7; D ambiguous. The CDR3 has 14 residues. Germline V lookup: CDR1 SGHVS, CDR2 FQNEAQ. Between the trimmed V and J ends, which lost 5 bases and 3 bases, there was a span of 14 bases. The CDR3 loop is CASSPRTGDYEQYF. In DNA, the CDR3 is TGTGCCAGCAGCCCTCGGACCGGAGACTACGAGCAGTACTTC.

In its sample, this clonotype was seen a few times. The J gene is TRBJ1-1, the V gene TRBV5-5; D remains ambiguous. V lost 2 bases, J lost 4 bases, and 12 bases lay in between. The germline V gene has CDR1 SGHKS and CDR2 YYEKEE (reference sequence). The CDR3 is made up of 14 amino acids. The CDR3 spells CASSFSPLTTEAFF. CDR3 sequence (DNA): TGTGCCAGCAGCTTCAGCCCCTTAACCACTGAAGCTTTCTTT. Filled out from reference TRBV5-5 and TRBJ1-1, the complete variable domain reads DAGVTQSPTHLIKTRGQQVTLRCSPISGHKSVSWYQQVLGQGPQFIFQYYEKEERGRGNFPDRFSARQFPNYSSELNVNALLLGDSALYLCASSFSPLTTEAFFGQGTRLTVV.

This clonotype has ten or more counts. This chain connects TRBV12-3 or TRBV12-4 to TRBJ1-2, with 9 bases lining up with TRBD1. J lost 8 bases, V lost 6 bases, and 10 bases had no gene match. CDR3 size: 14 residues. The CDR3 DNA follows: TGTGCCAGCAGGGCCGGGACAGGGCCTAGAGGCTACACCTTC. This encodes CASRAGTGPRGYTF.

The chain carries TRBV5-1 and TRBJ2-1; D tentatively reads TRBD1 or TRBD2 (6 bases each). CDR1 and CDR2 from the germline V gene are SGHRS and YFSETQ. Between the trimmed V and J ends, which lost 3 bases and 4 bases, there was a span of 20 bases. The CDR3 totals 17 residues. CDR3 loop: CASSSGARGALYNEQFF. CDR3 bases: TGCGCCAGCAGCTCGGGGGCACGGGGAGCCTTGTACAATGAGCAGTTCTTC.

This clonotype has at least ten counts. This chain joins TRBV12-3 or TRBV12-4 and TRBJ1-5; D remains ambiguous. V lost 1 base and J lost 4, with 8 bases in between. CDR3 length: 14 residues. The CDR3 DNA reads as TGTGCCAGCAGTTTAGGAGGGTTAAATCAGCCCCAGCATTTT. This translates into CASSLGGLNQPQHF.

The V and J genes are TRBV10-3 and TRBJ2-7, with 10 bases aligning to TRBD2. The CDR3 extends over 16 amino acids. Trimming removed 3 bases from V and 3 bases from J; junction bases left unmatched: 8. Germline CDR1 is ENHRY and CDR2 is SYGVKD. CDR3 in DNA: TGTGCCATCAGTGAACTAGCGGGACTAAAGTACTACGAGCAGTACTTC. Translation: CAISELAGLKYYEQYF.

This clonotype has ten or more counts. The chain employs TRBV29-1 and TRBJ2-7; TRBD1 matches 7 bases. The CDR3 runs to 10 residues. Unmatched junction bases numbered 2, after V lost 6 bases and J lost 6 bases. Looked up from germline, CDR1 is SQVTM and CDR2 is ANQGSEA. This CDR3 is CSVAGGEQYF. As DNA, the CDR3 is TGCAGCGTGGCAGGGGGCGAGCAGTACTTC.